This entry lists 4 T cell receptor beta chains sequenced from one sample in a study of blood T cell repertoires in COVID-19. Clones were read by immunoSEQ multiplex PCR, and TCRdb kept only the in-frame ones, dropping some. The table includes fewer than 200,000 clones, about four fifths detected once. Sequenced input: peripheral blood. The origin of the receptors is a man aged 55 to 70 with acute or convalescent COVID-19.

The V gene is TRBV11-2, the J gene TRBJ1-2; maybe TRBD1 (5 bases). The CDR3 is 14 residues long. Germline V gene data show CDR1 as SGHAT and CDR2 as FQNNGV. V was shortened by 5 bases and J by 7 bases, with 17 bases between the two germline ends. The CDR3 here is CASSALGLGLGYTF. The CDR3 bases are TGTGCCAGCAGCGCTTTAGGACTGGGACTTGGCTACACCTTC.

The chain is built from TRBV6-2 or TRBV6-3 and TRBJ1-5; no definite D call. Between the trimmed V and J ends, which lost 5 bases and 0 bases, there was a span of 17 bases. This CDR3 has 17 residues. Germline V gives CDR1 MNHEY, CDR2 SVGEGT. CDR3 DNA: TGTGCCAGCAGTCAACTCTCCTCGCGGCCTAGCAATCAGCCCCAGCATTTT. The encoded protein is CASSQLSSRPSNQPQHF.

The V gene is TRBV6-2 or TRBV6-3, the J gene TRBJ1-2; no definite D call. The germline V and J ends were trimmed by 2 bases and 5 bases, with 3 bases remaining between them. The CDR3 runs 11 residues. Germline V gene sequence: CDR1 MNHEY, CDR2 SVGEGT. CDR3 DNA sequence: TGTGCCAGCAGTTACACTTATGGCTACACCTTC. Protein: CASSYTYGYTF.

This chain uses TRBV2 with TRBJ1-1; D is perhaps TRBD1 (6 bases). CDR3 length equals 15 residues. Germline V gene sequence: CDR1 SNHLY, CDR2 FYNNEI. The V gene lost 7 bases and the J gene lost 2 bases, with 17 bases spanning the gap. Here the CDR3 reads CASTPAPGVNTEAFF. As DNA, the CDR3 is TGTGCCAGCACGCCGGCTCCAGGGGTCAACACTGAAGCTTTCTTT.